Listed below are T cell receptor beta chains from one sample, sequenced in a study of OX40 agonist ivuxolimab in advanced cancers. Sequencing was performed with immunoSEQ multiplex PCR; in TCRdb, only in-frame clones are kept and a portion is missing. The sample yields some 79,000 clones, approximately 90% seen once. This specimen was CD4+ or CD8+ T cells sorted from blood, taken in a trial of the OX40 agonist ivuxolimab. These receptors were obtained from an adult with an advanced solid tumor such as melanoma, head and neck, liver or kidney cancer. CDR3s include the opening cysteine and the closing phenylalanine or tryptophan. Each record gives: CDR3 DNA, CDR3 protein, D gene, J gene, clone size, V gene. The D gene is left open where the match is weak. Rows may omit the clone size; those that give it use once, few, many or a size class.

cdr3_nt: TGTGCCAGCACGGGACAGGGGGACACTGAAGCTTTCTTT
cdr3_aa: CASTGQGDTEAFF
d_call: TRBD1
j_call: TRBJ1-1
clone_size: -
v_call: TRBV25-1

cdr3_nt: TGCAGCGTTGCTGGGGCCAACGTCCTGACTTTC
cdr3_aa: CSVAGANVLTF
d_call: -
j_call: TRBJ2-6
clone_size: -
v_call: TRBV29-1

cdr3_nt: TGTGCCAGCAGACTCTATACAGGGGATGAGCAGTTCTTC
cdr3_aa: CASRLYTGDEQFF
d_call: TRBD1
j_call: TRBJ2-1
clone_size: -
v_call: TRBV7-2

cdr3_nt: TGTGCCAGCAGCCAGGGGGGCACCGGGGAGCTGTTTTTT
cdr3_aa: CASSQGGTGELFF
d_call: -
j_call: TRBJ2-2
clone_size: -
v_call: TRBV7-6

cdr3_nt: TGTGCCTGGAGGCCAGGGCTAGCGGGACTTAATGAGCAGTTCTTC
cdr3_aa: CAWRPGLAGLNEQFF
d_call: TRBD2
j_call: TRBJ2-1
clone_size: -
v_call: TRBV30

cdr3_nt: TGTGCCAGCAGTGAAATAGGGGGGGGGAGCGAGCAGTACTTC
cdr3_aa: CASSEIGGGSEQYF
d_call: -
j_call: TRBJ2-7
clone_size: -
v_call: TRBV6-1

cdr3_nt: TGTGCCAGCAGAGAGGGACTAGCGGGAGTCAATGAGCAGTTCTTC
cdr3_aa: CASREGLAGVNEQFF
d_call: TRBD2
j_call: TRBJ2-1
clone_size: -
v_call: TRBV11-3

cdr3_nt: TGTGCCAGCAGTCCCCGTTTGGGGGAGGGCCACAATGAGCAGTTCTTC
cdr3_aa: CASSPRLGEGHNEQFF
d_call: TRBD2
j_call: TRBJ2-1
clone_size: once
v_call: TRBV27

cdr3_nt: TGCGCCAGCAGTGACGGGGATCAGCCCCAGCATTTT
cdr3_aa: CASSDGDQPQHF
d_call: -
j_call: TRBJ1-5
clone_size: -
v_call: TRBV10-1

cdr3_nt: TGTGCCTGGAGTATGGTGTTTAGCTCCTACGAGCAGTACTTC
cdr3_aa: CAWSMVFSSYEQYF
d_call: -
j_call: TRBJ2-7
clone_size: -
v_call: TRBV30

cdr3_nt: TGCAGCGTTTATACAGGACCCGGGGGAGGCTACACCTTC
cdr3_aa: CSVYTGPGGGYTF
d_call: -
j_call: TRBJ1-2
clone_size: -
v_call: TRBV29-1

cdr3_nt: TGCGCCAGCAGCCGCACACTAGCGGGAATGTCCTACAATGAGCAGTTCTTC
cdr3_aa: CASSRTLAGMSYNEQFF
d_call: TRBD2
j_call: TRBJ2-1
clone_size: -
v_call: TRBV4-3

cdr3_nt: TGTGCCAGCAGCGAGACTAGCGGGATGGGCTACACCGGGGAGCTGTTTTTT
cdr3_aa: CASSETSGMGYTGELFF
d_call: TRBD2
j_call: TRBJ2-2
clone_size: -
v_call: TRBV9

cdr3_nt: TGTGCCAGCAGCGAGAGGGGTGGGGGAGTCCACGAAAAACTGTTTTTT
cdr3_aa: CASSERGGGVHEKLFF
d_call: -
j_call: TRBJ1-4
clone_size: -
v_call: TRBV9

cdr3_nt: TGTGCCAGCAGCGTAATATCGGGAACCTACAATGAGCAGTTCTTC
cdr3_aa: CASSVISGTYNEQFF
d_call: -
j_call: TRBJ2-1
clone_size: -
v_call: TRBV9

cdr3_nt: TGTGCCAGTACCCGGGGGAGGGTCAGCAATCAGCCCCAGCATTTT
cdr3_aa: CASTRGRVSNQPQHF
d_call: -
j_call: TRBJ1-5
clone_size: -
v_call: TRBV19

cdr3_nt: TGTGCCAGCAGCCCCCAACTGTTCCAAGAGACCCAGTACTTC
cdr3_aa: CASSPQLFQETQYF
d_call: -
j_call: TRBJ2-5
clone_size: -
v_call: TRBV7-2

cdr3_nt: TGTGCCAGCAGCTTGGGAGGGGCGCCCTTCACCGGGGAGCTGTTTTTT
cdr3_aa: CASSLGGAPFTGELFF
d_call: -
j_call: TRBJ2-2
clone_size: -
v_call: TRBV5-6

cdr3_nt: TGCGCCAGCAGTGGTAGCGGGAGGGTTTCTAGCACAGATACGCAGTATTTT
cdr3_aa: CASSGSGRVSSTDTQYF
d_call: TRBD2
j_call: TRBJ2-3
clone_size: -
v_call: TRBV5-1

cdr3_nt: TGCGCCAGCAGCGCCTCCTCCGGGGGCAACACCGGGGAGCTGTTTTTT
cdr3_aa: CASSASSGGNTGELFF
d_call: -
j_call: TRBJ2-2
clone_size: -
v_call: TRBV5-1

cdr3_nt: TGTGCCAGCTCACCGCGCGCTAGCTTCGACAATGAGCAGTTCTTC
cdr3_aa: CASSPRASFDNEQFF
d_call: -
j_call: TRBJ2-1
clone_size: -
v_call: TRBV18

cdr3_nt: TGTGCCAGCTCACCGCTAGAAGGGGAAACGGGAAACACCATATATTTT
cdr3_aa: CASSPLEGETGNTIYF
d_call: -
j_call: TRBJ1-3
clone_size: -
v_call: TRBV18

cdr3_nt: TGTGCCAGTAGTCAGGGGCCGGATTCACCCCTCCACTTT
cdr3_aa: CASSQGPDSPLHF
d_call: -
j_call: TRBJ1-6
clone_size: -
v_call: TRBV19

cdr3_nt: TGCAGCGCTAGGGCGATAGCGGGAGGGAGCACAGATACGCAGTATTTT
cdr3_aa: CSARAIAGGSTDTQYF
d_call: TRBD2
j_call: TRBJ2-3
clone_size: -
v_call: TRBV29-1

cdr3_nt: TGTGCCAGCAGAAGCGCGGGACAATCCTACGAGCAGTACTTC
cdr3_aa: CASRSAGQSYEQYF
d_call: -
j_call: TRBJ2-7
clone_size: -
v_call: TRBV6-6

cdr3_nt: TGTGCCAGCAGCCCCCTTTCAGGGTTGATCACTGAAGCTTTCTTT
cdr3_aa: CASSPLSGLITEAFF
d_call: -
j_call: TRBJ1-1
clone_size: -
v_call: TRBV7-8

cdr3_nt: TGTGCCAGCAGCTTAGATCGGAAAGAGACCCAGTACTTC
cdr3_aa: CASSLDRKETQYF
d_call: -
j_call: TRBJ2-5
clone_size: -
v_call: TRBV7-2

cdr3_nt: TGTGCCAGCAGTACCACAGGGGTTGGAAACACCATATATTTT
cdr3_aa: CASSTTGVGNTIYF
d_call: TRBD1
j_call: TRBJ1-3
clone_size: -
v_call: TRBV6-5

cdr3_nt: TGTGCCAGCAACCCTGCGGGAGCCCAAGAGACCCAGTACTTC
cdr3_aa: CASNPAGAQETQYF
d_call: TRBD2
j_call: TRBJ2-5
clone_size: -
v_call: TRBV7-2

cdr3_nt: TGTGCCAGCAGCCTTGGTGGAAAGAGGGGGAGCGCCTACGAGCAGTACTTC
cdr3_aa: CASSLGGKRGSAYEQYF
d_call: -
j_call: TRBJ2-7
clone_size: -
v_call: TRBV5-6

cdr3_nt: TGTGCCAGCAGCCCTTGGACAGGGTCTCGCAATGAGCAGTTCTTC
cdr3_aa: CASSPWTGSRNEQFF
d_call: TRBD1
j_call: TRBJ2-1
clone_size: -
v_call: TRBV7-2

cdr3_nt: TGTGCCAGCAGCGCAGGGGCGGCTGCGAACACCGGGGAGCTGTTTTTT
cdr3_aa: CASSAGAAANTGELFF
d_call: -
j_call: TRBJ2-2
clone_size: -
v_call: TRBV7-6

cdr3_nt: TGCGCCAGCAGCGAACAAGGGCTAGCGGGTGGAGAGACCCAGTACTTC
cdr3_aa: CASSEQGLAGGETQYF
d_call: TRBD2
j_call: TRBJ2-5
clone_size: -
v_call: TRBV5-1